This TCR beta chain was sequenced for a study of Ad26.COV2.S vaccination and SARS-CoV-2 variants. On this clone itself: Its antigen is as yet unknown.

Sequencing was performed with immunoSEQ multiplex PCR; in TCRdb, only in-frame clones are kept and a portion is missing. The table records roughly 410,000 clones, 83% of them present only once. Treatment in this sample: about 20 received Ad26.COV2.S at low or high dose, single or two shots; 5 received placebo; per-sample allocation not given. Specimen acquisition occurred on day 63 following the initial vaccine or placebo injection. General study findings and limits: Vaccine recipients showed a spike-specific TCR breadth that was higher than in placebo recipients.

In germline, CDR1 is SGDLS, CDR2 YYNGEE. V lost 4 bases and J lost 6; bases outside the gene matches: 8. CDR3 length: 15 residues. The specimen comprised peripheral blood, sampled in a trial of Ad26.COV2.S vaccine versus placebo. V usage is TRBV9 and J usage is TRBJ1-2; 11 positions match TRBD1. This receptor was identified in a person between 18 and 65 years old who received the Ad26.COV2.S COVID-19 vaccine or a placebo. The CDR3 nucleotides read TGTGCCAGCAGCCACGACCCGGGACAGGGGGATGGCTACACCTTC. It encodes CASSHDPGQGDGYTF. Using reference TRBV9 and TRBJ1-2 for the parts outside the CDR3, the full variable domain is DSGVTQTPKHLITATGQRVTLRCSPRSGDLSVYWYQQSLDQGLQFLIQYYNGEERAKGNILERFSAQQFPDLHSELNLSSLELGDSALYFCASSHDPGQGDGYTFGSGTRLTVV.